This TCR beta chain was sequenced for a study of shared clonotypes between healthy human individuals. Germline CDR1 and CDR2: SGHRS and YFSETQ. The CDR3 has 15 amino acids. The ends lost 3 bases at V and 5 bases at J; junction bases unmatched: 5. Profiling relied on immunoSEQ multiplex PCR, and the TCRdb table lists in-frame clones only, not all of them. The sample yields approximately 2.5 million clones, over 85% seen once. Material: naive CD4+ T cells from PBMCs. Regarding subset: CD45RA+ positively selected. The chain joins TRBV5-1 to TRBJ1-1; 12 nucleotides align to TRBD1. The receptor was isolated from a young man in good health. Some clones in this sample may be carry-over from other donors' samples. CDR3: CASSSGQGASTEAFF. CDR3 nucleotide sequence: TGCGCCAGCAGCTCGGGACAGGGGGCTAGTACTGAAGCTTTCTTT.